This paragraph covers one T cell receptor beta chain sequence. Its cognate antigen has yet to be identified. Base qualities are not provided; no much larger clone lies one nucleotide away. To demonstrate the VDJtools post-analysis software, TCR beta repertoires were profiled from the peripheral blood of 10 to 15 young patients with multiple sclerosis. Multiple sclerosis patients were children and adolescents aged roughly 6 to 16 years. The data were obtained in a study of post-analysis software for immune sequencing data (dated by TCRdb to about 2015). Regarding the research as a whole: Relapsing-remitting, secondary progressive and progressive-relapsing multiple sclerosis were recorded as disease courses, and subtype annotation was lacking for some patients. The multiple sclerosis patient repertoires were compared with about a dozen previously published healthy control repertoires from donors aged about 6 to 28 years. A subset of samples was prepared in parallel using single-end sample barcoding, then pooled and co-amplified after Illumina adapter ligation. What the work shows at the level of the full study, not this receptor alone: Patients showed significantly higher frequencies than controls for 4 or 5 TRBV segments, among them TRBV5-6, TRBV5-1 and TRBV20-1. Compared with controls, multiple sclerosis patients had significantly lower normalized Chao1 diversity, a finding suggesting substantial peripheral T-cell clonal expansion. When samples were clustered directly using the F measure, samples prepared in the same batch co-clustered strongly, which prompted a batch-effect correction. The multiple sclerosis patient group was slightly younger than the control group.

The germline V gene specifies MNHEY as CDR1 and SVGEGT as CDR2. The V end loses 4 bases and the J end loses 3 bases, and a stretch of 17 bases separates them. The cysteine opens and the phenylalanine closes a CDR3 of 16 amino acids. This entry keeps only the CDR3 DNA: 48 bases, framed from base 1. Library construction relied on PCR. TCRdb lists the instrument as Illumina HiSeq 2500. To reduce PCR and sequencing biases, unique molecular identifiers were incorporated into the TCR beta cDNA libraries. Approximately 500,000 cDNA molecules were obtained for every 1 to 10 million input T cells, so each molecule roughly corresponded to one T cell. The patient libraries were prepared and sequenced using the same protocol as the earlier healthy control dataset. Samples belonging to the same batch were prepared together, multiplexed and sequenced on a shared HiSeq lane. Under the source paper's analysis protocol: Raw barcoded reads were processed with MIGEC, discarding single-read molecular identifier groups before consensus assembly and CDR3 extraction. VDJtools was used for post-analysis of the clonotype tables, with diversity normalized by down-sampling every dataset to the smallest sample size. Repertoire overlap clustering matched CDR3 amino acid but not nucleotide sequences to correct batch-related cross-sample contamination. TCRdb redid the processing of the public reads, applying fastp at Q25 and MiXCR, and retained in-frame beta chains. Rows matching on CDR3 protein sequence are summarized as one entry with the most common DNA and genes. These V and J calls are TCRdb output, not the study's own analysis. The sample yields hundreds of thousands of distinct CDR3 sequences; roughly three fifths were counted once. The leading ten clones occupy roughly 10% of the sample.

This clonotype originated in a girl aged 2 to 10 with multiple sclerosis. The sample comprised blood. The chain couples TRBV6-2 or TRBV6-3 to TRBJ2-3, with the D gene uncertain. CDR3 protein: CASSFLAVRRTDTQYF. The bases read TGTGCCAGCAGTTTCCTTGCGGTCCGACGAACAGATACGCAGTATTTT.